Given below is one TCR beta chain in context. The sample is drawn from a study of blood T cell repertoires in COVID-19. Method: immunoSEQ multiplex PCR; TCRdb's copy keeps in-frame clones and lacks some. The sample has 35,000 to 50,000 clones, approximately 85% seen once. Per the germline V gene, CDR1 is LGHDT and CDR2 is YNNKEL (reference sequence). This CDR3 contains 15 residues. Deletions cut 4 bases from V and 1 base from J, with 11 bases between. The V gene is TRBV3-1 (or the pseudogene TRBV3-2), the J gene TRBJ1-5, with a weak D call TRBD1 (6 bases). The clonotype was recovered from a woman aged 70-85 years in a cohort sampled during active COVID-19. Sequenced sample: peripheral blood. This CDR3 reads CASSLGGASNQPQHF. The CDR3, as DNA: TGTGCCAGCAGCCTGGGGGGGGCGAGCAATCAGCCCCAGCATTTT.